The 5 T cell receptor beta chains below were found in one sample sequenced in a study of Ad26.COV2.S vaccination and SARS-CoV-2 variants. Only in-frame clones appear in the TCRdb table, and some are missing; sequencing was by immunoSEQ multiplex PCR. The table has 350,000 to 500,000 clones, 90% seen once. This sample's treatment: some 19 received Ad26.COV2.S at low or high dose, single or two shots; 5 received placebo; per-sample allocation not given. Sampling took place 63 days after the first vaccine or placebo injection. The sample consisted of peripheral blood, taken in a trial of Ad26.COV2.S vaccine versus placebo. The source of these receptors is a person between 18 and 65 years old who received the Ad26.COV2.S COVID-19 vaccine or a placebo.

This chain joins TRBV5-5 and TRBJ1-5, with D tentatively TRBD1 (6 bases). CDR3 length: 15 amino acids. CDR1 and CDR2 (germline): SGHKS, YYEKEE (reference sequence). The V end lost 4 bases, the J end lost 4 bases, and 15 bases lay between the germline ends. Written as DNA, the CDR3 is TGTGCCAGCAGCCCCACGACAGGAATAAATCAGCCCCAGCATTTT. It yields the protein CASSPTTGINQPQHF.

The chain couples TRBV28 to TRBJ2-5; D perhaps matches TRBD1 (6 bases). Trimming removed 4 bases at V and 0 bases at J, with 15 bases between. Germline lookup yields CDR1 MDHEN and CDR2 SYDVKM. The CDR3 contains 16 residues. This CDR3 is CASSSPGTPYQETQYF. Here the CDR3 DNA reads TGTGCCAGCAGTTCCCCCGGGACACCGTACCAAGAGACCCAGTACTTC. The full variable domain, its missing parts supplied by reference TRBV28 and TRBJ2-5, is DVKVTQSSRYLVKRTGEKVFLECVQDMDHENMFWYRQDPGLGLRLIYFSYDVKMKEKGDIPEGYSVSREKKERFSLILESASTNQTSMYLCASSSPGTPYQETQYFGPGTRLLVL.

DNA of the CDR3: TGTGCCAGCAGCTCCAGAGGTTCCACAGATACGCAGTATTTT. As protein: CASSSRGSTDTQYF. The chain joins TRBV5-5 to TRBJ2-3, with no clear D. Deletions cut 3 bases from V and 2 bases from J, with 10 bases between. The length of the CDR3 is 14 residues. Germline CDR1 SGHKS, CDR2 YYEKEE (reference sequence).

The rearrangement joins TRBV5-4 to TRBJ2-5; 7 nucleotides match TRBD1. The CDR3 is made up of 16 amino acids. J was trimmed by 5 bases and V by 4 bases; bases with no gene match: 14. CDR1 SGHNT and CDR2 YYREEE come from the germline V gene (reference sequence). CDR3 coding DNA: TGTGCCAGCAGCCAGGGGAAGACAGGGATCGTGGAGACCCAGTACTTC. Encoded protein: CASSQGKTGIVETQYF.

The V gene is TRBV7-9, the J gene TRBJ2-5, with D tentatively TRBD1 (6 bases). Trimming took off 5 bases at V and 5 bases at J, with 27 bases between the two ends. Germline loops: CDR1 SEHNR, CDR2 FQNEAQ (reference sequence). CDR3 length equals 18 residues. CDR3 in DNA: TGTGCCAGCAGCCTCTTATTACAGGGCCTGGCCCTAAGTGAGACCCAGTACTTC. It encodes CASSLLLQGLALSETQYF.